What follows are 15 T cell receptor beta chains derived from one specimen sequenced in a study of T-cell reconstitution after alpha-beta-depleted transplantation in children. The authors prepared the TCRbeta library with unique molecular identifiers. One entry per CDR3 protein results from TCRdb running MiXCR on the PCR reads. The data contain 380,000 or so distinct CDR3 sequences, about 14% of them seen just once; the ten biggest clones take up 4% to 5.5%. Here the sequenced sample was PBMCs, taken from the stem cell graft. The source of these receptors is a human donor who donated a stem cell graft to a child with Fanconi anemia.

In its sample, this clonotype was seen many times. The rearrangement joins TRBV20-1 to TRBJ2-7; D not certain. CDR1 DFQATT and CDR2 SNEGSKA come from the germline V gene (reference sequence). Trimming removed 1 base from V and 1 base from J, with 11 bases in between. The CDR3 is made up of 14 amino acids. CDR3 nucleotide sequence: TGCAGTGCTAGAGCGGGCAGCCGGTCCTACGAGCAGTACTTC. Its protein product is CSARAGSRSYEQYF.

In this sample, this clonotype turned up a few times. The chain recombines TRBV5-1 with TRBJ2-7, with D maybe TRBD1 (5 bases). Trimming took off 0 bases at V and 5 bases at J, with 12 bases between the two ends. The CDR3 loop spans 14 amino acids. Germline V gene lookup returns CDR1 SGHRS and CDR2 YFSETQ. The CDR3 DNA follows: TGCGCCAGCAGCTTGGGGGGCAGGGTAGACGAGCAGTACTTC. As protein: CASSLGGRVDEQYF.

In its sample, this clonotype was seen a few times. This chain joins TRBV7-2 and TRBJ2-1; D is unclear. Germline V gives CDR1 SGHTA, CDR2 FQGNSA. Trimming removed 5 bases from V and 4 bases from J, with 9 bases in between. The CDR3 runs 13 residues. The CDR3 region is CASSPREYNEQFF. The CDR3 bases are TGTGCCAGCAGCCCGCGCGAGTACAATGAGCAGTTCTTC.

Only a few counts were recorded for this clonotype. The chain combines TRBV2 with TRBJ2-3; 8 bases are a match to TRBD2. Germline CDR1 SNHLY, CDR2 FYNNEI. J lost 5 bases, V lost 3 bases, and 4 bases had no gene match. CDR3 length equals 14 residues. In DNA form, the CDR3 reads TGTGCCAGCAGTGACGCAGCGGGGGAAGATACGCAGTATTTT. Protein product: CASSDAAGEDTQYF.

This clonotype was observed many times. The chain has TRBV3-1 and TRBJ2-5; the D is unclear. V was trimmed by 4 bases and J by 4 bases, leaving 4 bases between them. Germline-derived CDR1 and CDR2 are LGHDT and YNNKEL (reference sequence). The CDR3 has 11 residues. CDR3 DNA sequence: TGTGCCAGCAGCCGTAGAGAGACCCAGTACTTC. It codes for CASSRRETQYF.

This clonotype was found many times. The chain recombines TRBV27 with TRBJ2-7; 10 bases agree with TRBD1. Germline CDR1 and CDR2: MNHEY and SMNVEV (reference sequence). CDR3 length equals 13 residues. Trimming at V came to 5 bases and at J to 6 bases, leaving 4 bases not matched to a gene. The CDR3 is CASSPGQGIEQYF. CDR3 DNA: TGTGCCAGCAGTCCGGGACAGGGGATCGAGCAGTACTTC.

The chain carries TRBV13 and TRBJ2-5; D perhaps matches TRBD1 (5 bases). The CDR3 extends over 13 amino acids. Trimming stripped 6 bases from V and 4 bases from J, with 12 bases between. Per the germline V gene, CDR1 is PRHDT and CDR2 is FYEKMQ (reference sequence). CDR3 in amino acids: CASSGAGPETQYF. In DNA, the CDR3 is TGTGCCAGCAGTGGGGCCGGACCAGAGACCCAGTACTTC.

This clonotype was counted only a few times. The rearrangement joins TRBV12-3 or TRBV12-4 to TRBJ2-1; D not resolved. The CDR3 length is 12 residues. V lost 4 bases and J lost 6, with 7 bases in between. The CDR3 DNA follows: TGTGCCAGCAGTTCACAGTTCAATGAGCAGTTCTTC. This sequence encodes CASSSQFNEQFF.

In this sample, this clonotype turned up many times. The chain combines TRBV3-1 with TRBJ1-2; D might be TRBD1 (5 bases). The CDR3 consists of 12 residues. Germline V gives CDR1 LGHDT, CDR2 YNNKEL (reference sequence). Trimming removed 5 bases from V and 5 bases from J, with 9 bases in between. For the CDR3, the DNA is TGTGCCAGCAGCGGGGCCGGTTATGGCTACACCTTC. Translated: CASSGAGYGYTF.

This rearrangement joins TRBV2 to TRBJ2-5, with D possibly TRBD1 on 5 matching bases. This CDR3 region has 14 residues. V lost 4 bases and J lost 5, with 14 bases in between. Per the germline V gene, CDR1 is SNHLY and CDR2 is FYNNEI. The CDR3 sequence is CASSARRGGETQYF. CDR3 DNA: TGTGCCAGCAGTGCAAGAAGGGGTGGGGAGACCCAGTACTTC.

This clonotype turned up a few times. The chain recombines TRBV3-1 with TRBJ2-5; possibly TRBD2 for D (6 bases). This CDR3 is built from 13 residues. Trimming cost V 10 bases and J 1 base, with 13 bases left between them. From germline, CDR1 is LGHDT and CDR2 YNNKEL (reference sequence). This chain's CDR3 is CATEGRGQETQYF. The DNA for the CDR3 is TGTGCCACTGAAGGGCGGGGCCAAGAGACCCAGTACTTC.

The chain has TRBV5-1 and TRBJ2-7, with unresolved D. This CDR3 has 16 amino acids. Germline-derived CDR1 and CDR2 are SGHRS and YFSETQ. V was clipped by 4 bases and J by 0 bases, with 17 bases between them. The chain's CDR3 is CASSTGSAANSYEQYF. The CDR3 DNA reads TGCGCCAGCAGCACTGGGTCGGCCGCAAACTCCTACGAGCAGTACTTC.

This chain uses TRBV10-3 with TRBJ2-3; D unclear. The CDR3 covers 14 residues. Germline-derived CDR1 and CDR2 are ENHRY and SYGVKD. Trimming cost V 4 bases and J 0 bases, with 8 bases left between them. This chain's CDR3 is CAISADPSTDTQYF. In DNA form, the CDR3 reads TGTGCCATCAGTGCAGACCCTAGCACAGATACGCAGTATTTT.

The table lists this clonotype with a few counts. The chain carries TRBV3-1 and TRBJ1-1; no reliable D call. The V and J ends lost 8 bases and 4 bases respectively, with 11 bases between them. The CDR3 spans 12 residues. Germline assignment: CDR1 LGHDT and CDR2 YNNKEL (reference sequence). The CDR3 DNA reads as TGTGCCAGCCAAGGGAGTTCCACTGAAGCTTTCTTT. Amino acids: CASQGSSTEAFF.

This chain connects TRBV29-1 to TRBJ1-5; D possibly corresponds to TRBD1 (5 bases). Trimming cost V 4 bases and J 11 bases, with 12 bases left between them. Germline assignment: CDR1 SQVTM and CDR2 ANQGSEA. The CDR3 runs to 11 residues. The CDR3 nucleotides read TGCAGCGTTGCGACCTCGGGGGCCCAGCATTTT. Protein sequence: CSVATSGAQHF.